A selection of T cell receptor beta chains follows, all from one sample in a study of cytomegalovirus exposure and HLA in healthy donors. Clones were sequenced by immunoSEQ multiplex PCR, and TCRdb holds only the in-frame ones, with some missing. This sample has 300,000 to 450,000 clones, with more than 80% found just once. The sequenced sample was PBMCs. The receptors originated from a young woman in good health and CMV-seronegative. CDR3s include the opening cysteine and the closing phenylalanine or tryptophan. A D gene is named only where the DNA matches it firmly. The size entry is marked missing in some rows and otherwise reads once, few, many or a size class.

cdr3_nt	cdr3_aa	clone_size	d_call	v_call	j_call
TGTGCCAGCAGCCAAACAGGGTACGGTCAGCCCCAGCATTTT	CASSQTGYGQPQHF	.	.	TRBV28	TRBJ1-5
TGTGCCAGCAGTTACTCCGGGACAGGGATCACCGGGGAGCTGTTTTTT	CASSYSGTGITGELFF	.	TRBD1	TRBV6-6	TRBJ2-2
TGCGCCAGCAGCCCCGGACATTTGTACGAGCAGTACTTC	CASSPGHLYEQYF	.	.	TRBV5-1	TRBJ2-7
TGTGCCTGGAGTGTGGGACAGGGGAGTTCTGAGCAGTTCTTC	CAWSVGQGSSEQFF	few	TRBD1	TRBV30	TRBJ2-1
TGTGCCAGCAGTGACCCCGGGGTTCCCTACGAGCAGTACTTC	CASSDPGVPYEQYF	.	.	TRBV25-1	TRBJ2-7
TGTGCCAGCAGTGTATCCCGGGACAGGGTAGATGGCTACACCTTC	CASSVSRDRVDGYTF	.	TRBD1	TRBV6-1	TRBJ1-2
TGTGCCAGCAGTTTATTTTGGGGGCCTCAGCCCCAGCATTTT	CASSLFWGPQPQHF	.	.	TRBV27	TRBJ1-5
TGTGCCAGCAGCTCGGGTTGGGGAAACACCATATATTTT	CASSSGWGNTIYF	once	.	TRBV11-2	TRBJ1-3
TGTGCCAGCAGTGAAGAGCCTGGGGGGATAAACACCGGGGAGCTGTTTTTT	CASSEEPGGINTGELFF	once	.	TRBV2	TRBJ2-2
TGCGCCAGCAGCCTGACTCTCCCAGAGACCCAGTACTTC	CASSLTLPETQYF	.	.	TRBV4-1	TRBJ2-5
TGTGCCTGGACTGGGGCATTCTCTGGAAACACCATATATTTT	CAWTGAFSGNTIYF	few	.	TRBV30	TRBJ1-3
TGTGCCAGCAGGGTCATGAGCTCCTACAATGAGCAGTTCTTC	CASRVMSSYNEQFF	.	.	TRBV27	TRBJ2-1
TGCGCCAGCAGCCAAGTAGGGTTGACAGGCTTCTATGGCTACACCTTC	CASSQVGLTGFYGYTF	.	.	TRBV4-1	TRBJ1-2
TGTGCCAGCAGCTTGGGCCCCAGCGGGGGACGGGATACGCAGTATTTT	CASSLGPSGGRDTQYF	.	TRBD2	TRBV5-6	TRBJ2-3
TGCGCCAGCAGCCAACAAACCTTTCCGAGGGACACTGAAGCTTTCTTT	CASSQQTFPRDTEAFF	once	.	TRBV4-1	TRBJ1-1
TGTGCCAGCAAAGGGGGCGAAGCTACAGATACGCAGTATTTT	CASKGGEATDTQYF	once	TRBD1	TRBV28	TRBJ2-3
TGCGCCAGCAGCTTAGAGGGTAACAAACGAAAGTCGAACTTC	CASSLEGNKRKSNF	.	.	TRBV5-1	TRBJ2-7
TGTGCCAGCAGCCGACGTAGGGGGTTACCGGATGAAAAACTGTTTTTT	CASSRRRGLPDEKLFF	.	.	TRBV28	TRBJ1-4
TGCGCCAGCAGTGAGTCACAGCGGAGGAGCACAGATACGCAGTATTTT	CASSESQRRSTDTQYF	.	.	TRBV10-1	TRBJ2-3
TGTGCCAGCAGCTCTACCCCGACAGGCCGGCCTTACGAGCAGTACTTC	CASSSTPTGRPYEQYF	.	.	TRBV27	TRBJ2-7
TGTGCCAGCAGTTACGGGCAGGGGGCCTATGGCTACACCTTC	CASSYGQGAYGYTF	.	TRBD1	TRBV6-5	TRBJ1-2
TGCGCCAGCAGGGCAGGGCCGGCGGACACTGAAGCTTTCTTT	CASRAGPADTEAFF	.	.	TRBV10-1	TRBJ1-1
TGTGCCACCAGCAGAGGCCTAGCGGACGAGCAGTACTTC	CATSRGLADEQYF	.	TRBD2	TRBV15	TRBJ2-7
TGTGCCAGCAGTTTGCAGAGCGGGATTAGGGATGAGCAGTTCTTC	CASSLQSGIRDEQFF	.	TRBD2	TRBV28	TRBJ2-1
TGTGCCAGCAGTGAAGCGAAGAGGGTAGGAGAGACCCAGTACTTC	CASSEAKRVGETQYF	.	.	TRBV6-1	TRBJ2-5
TGTGCCAGCAGCTTAGCGGAGGGCTCCTACGAGCAGTACTTC	CASSLAEGSYEQYF	.	.	TRBV7-3	TRBJ2-7
TGCGCCAGCAGCCGCAGCGGGTCCACAGATACGCAGTATTTT	CASSRSGSTDTQYF	.	.	TRBV5-1	TRBJ2-3
TGTGCCAGCAGCGTAGCCGGGGGGACGAGCTCTGGGGCCAACGTCCTGACTTTC	CASSVAGGTSSGANVLTF	.	TRBD2	TRBV9	TRBJ2-6
TGTGCCAGCAGTTTTCACGGACAGGCCGGCTACACCTTC	CASSFHGQAGYTF	.	TRBD1	TRBV27	TRBJ1-2
TGTGCCAGCAGCTTAGGACAGGGCGGCAATTCACCCCTCCACTTT	CASSLGQGGNSPLHF	.	TRBD1	TRBV5-6	TRBJ1-6
TGTGCCAGCAGTTCCCCGGGGGGGCGCGAGCAGTACTTC	CASSSPGGREQYF	.	TRBD2	TRBV27	TRBJ2-7
TGTGCCAGCAGCCCCGGGACAGACAATGAGCAGTTCTTC	CASSPGTDNEQFF	.	TRBD1	TRBV7-2	TRBJ2-1
TGTGCCAGCAGTACAGGGAGGGTCGATACGCAGTATTTT	CASSTGRVDTQYF	.	.	TRBV6-5	TRBJ2-3
TGTGCCAGTAGGTCGGGGACTCTACCCTACGAGCAGTACTTC	CASRSGTLPYEQYF	.	.	TRBV19	TRBJ2-7
TGTGCCAGTCAAGATAGCTCCTACAATGAGCAGTTCTTC	CASQDSSYNEQFF	.	.	TRBV27	TRBJ2-1
TGTGCCAGCAGCCAAGAACAGGGGGCTATGAACACTGAAGCTTTCTTT	CASSQEQGAMNTEAFF	.	TRBD1	TRBV4-2	TRBJ1-1
TGTGCCAGCAGCTCCCGACAGTCCTACGAGCAGTACTTC	CASSSRQSYEQYF	.	.	TRBV11-2	TRBJ2-7
TGCGCCAGCAGCTTGGCCCCTAGCGGGGGGGCCGATAATGAGCAGTTCTTC	CASSLAPSGGADNEQFF	.	TRBD2	TRBV5-1	TRBJ2-1
TGTGCCAGCAGATCAACCAGGGTTTGGGGCTACACCTTC	CASRSTRVWGYTF	once	.	TRBV6-5	TRBJ1-2
TGTGCCAGCAGACAGGGAGTTAATTCACCCCTCCACTTT	CASRQGVNSPLHF	few	.	TRBV6-5	TRBJ1-6
TGTGCCAGCAGTGAGCAGACTAGTGGAGCGGCCAAAAACATTCAGTACTTC	CASSEQTSGAAKNIQYF	.	.	TRBV6-1	TRBJ2-4
TGTGCCAGCACCTTGGGGCCAGCGGGGGGGTCAAGCTCCTACAATGAGCAGTTCTTC	CASTLGPAGGSSSYNEQFF	.	TRBD2	TRBV5-4	TRBJ2-1
TGTGCCAGCAGTCGAAAAGGACAGGGGAGGGGAAATGAGCAGTTCTTC	CASSRKGQGRGNEQFF	.	TRBD1	TRBV6-6	TRBJ2-1
TGCGCCAGCAGCCCAAGTACCAGGGGGCCCAGCTCCTACGAGCAGTACTTC	CASSPSTRGPSSYEQYF	.	TRBD1	TRBV5-1	TRBJ2-7
TGTGCCAGCAGTGAGCTTACAGGGAATATAGGCTACACCTTC	CASSELTGNIGYTF	.	.	TRBV6-1	TRBJ1-2
TGTGCCAGCAGTCGGGACAGGTATCAGCCCCAGCATTTT	CASSRDRYQPQHF	.	TRBD1	TRBV27	TRBJ1-5
TGTGCCAGCAGTGTTCCCGATTCTAGGGAGCTGTTTTTT	CASSVPDSRELFF	.	.	TRBV2	TRBJ2-2
TGTGCCAGCAGTCCCGACAGGATAGCTAGCACAGATACGCAGTATTTT	CASSPDRIASTDTQYF	.	.	TRBV27	TRBJ2-3
TGTGCCAGCAGCTCACTCCAGGGTTACTATGGCTACACCTTC	CASSSLQGYYGYTF	few	.	TRBV11-2	TRBJ1-2
TGTGCCAGCAGCCTAGGACAGGGGGCGCGTAGGTGGTCCTACGAGCAGTACTTC	CASSLGQGARRWSYEQYF	.	TRBD1	TRBV2	TRBJ2-7
TGTGCCACTAGGGCGGGAGGGAACTACGAGCAGTACTTC	CATRAGGNYEQYF	.	TRBD2	TRBV27	TRBJ2-7
TGTGCCAGCAGTTTAGTAGGGGGTCCGGGCTATGGCTACACCTTC	CASSLVGGPGYGYTF	once	.	TRBV27	TRBJ1-2
TGTGCCAGCAGCTCGGCCCCGGAGAAGAGAGAAGGCTACACCTTC	CASSSAPEKREGYTF	.	.	TRBV7-9	TRBJ1-2